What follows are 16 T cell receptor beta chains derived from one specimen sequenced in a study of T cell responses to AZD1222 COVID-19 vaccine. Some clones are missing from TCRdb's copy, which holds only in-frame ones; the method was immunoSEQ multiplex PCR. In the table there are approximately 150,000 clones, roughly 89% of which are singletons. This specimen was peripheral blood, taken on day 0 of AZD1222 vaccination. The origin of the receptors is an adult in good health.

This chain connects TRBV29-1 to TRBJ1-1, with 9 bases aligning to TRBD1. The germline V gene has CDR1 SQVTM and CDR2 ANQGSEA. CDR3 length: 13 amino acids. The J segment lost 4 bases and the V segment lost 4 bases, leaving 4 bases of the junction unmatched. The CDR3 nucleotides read TGCAGCGTTGTGACAGGGGGGACCACTGAAGCTTTCTTT. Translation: CSVVTGGTTEAFF.

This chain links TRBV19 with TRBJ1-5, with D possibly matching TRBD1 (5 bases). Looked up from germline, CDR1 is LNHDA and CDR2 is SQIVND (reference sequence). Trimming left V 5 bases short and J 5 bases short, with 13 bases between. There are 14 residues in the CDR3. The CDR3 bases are TGTGCCAGTAGTTTAAAGGGACTACATCAGCCCCAGCATTTT. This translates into CASSLKGLHQPQHF.

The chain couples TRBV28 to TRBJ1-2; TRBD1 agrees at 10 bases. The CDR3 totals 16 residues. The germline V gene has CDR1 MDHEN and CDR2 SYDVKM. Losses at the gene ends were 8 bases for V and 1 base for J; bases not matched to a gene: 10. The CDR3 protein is CASLGDRGRYNYGYTF. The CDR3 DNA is TGTGCCAGCCTCGGGGACAGGGGCCGTTATAACTATGGCTACACCTTC.

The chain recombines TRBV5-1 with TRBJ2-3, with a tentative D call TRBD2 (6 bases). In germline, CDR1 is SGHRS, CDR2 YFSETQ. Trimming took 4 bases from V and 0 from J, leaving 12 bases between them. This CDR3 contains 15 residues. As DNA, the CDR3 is TGCGCCAGCAGCCTTCTAGGAGGGAGCACAGATACGCAGTATTTT. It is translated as CASSLLGGSTDTQYF.

CDR3 in amino acids: CASSYSGTDNEQFF. The CDR3 DNA is TGTGCCAGCAGTTACTCAGGGACAGACAATGAGCAGTTCTTC. The rearrangement uses TRBV6-5 and TRBJ2-1; 7 bases align to TRBD1. CDR1 is MNHEY and CDR2 is SVGAGI in the germline V gene. V gave up 0 bases and J gave up 5 bases; unmatched junction bases: 1. The CDR3 runs 14 residues.

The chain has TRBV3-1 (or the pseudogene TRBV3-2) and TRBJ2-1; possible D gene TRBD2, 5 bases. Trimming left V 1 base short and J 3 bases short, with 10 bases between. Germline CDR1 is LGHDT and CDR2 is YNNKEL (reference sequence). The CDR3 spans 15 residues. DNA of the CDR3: TGTGCCAGCAGCCAAGGACTTGGAGGCTACAATGAGCAGTTCTTC. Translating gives CASSQGLGGYNEQFF.

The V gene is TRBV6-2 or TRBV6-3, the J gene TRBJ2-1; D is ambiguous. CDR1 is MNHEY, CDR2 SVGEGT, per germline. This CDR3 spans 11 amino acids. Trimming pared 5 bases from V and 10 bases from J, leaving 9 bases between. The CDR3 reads CASSISREQFF. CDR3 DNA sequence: TGTGCCAGCAGTATTAGTCGAGAGCAGTTCTTC.

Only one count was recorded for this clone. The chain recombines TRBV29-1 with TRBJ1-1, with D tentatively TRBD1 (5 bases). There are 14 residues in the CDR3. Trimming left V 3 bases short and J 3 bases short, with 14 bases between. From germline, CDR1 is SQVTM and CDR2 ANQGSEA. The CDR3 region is CSVENYRTDTEAFF. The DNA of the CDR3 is TGCAGCGTTGAGAATTACAGGACGGACACTGAAGCTTTCTTT.

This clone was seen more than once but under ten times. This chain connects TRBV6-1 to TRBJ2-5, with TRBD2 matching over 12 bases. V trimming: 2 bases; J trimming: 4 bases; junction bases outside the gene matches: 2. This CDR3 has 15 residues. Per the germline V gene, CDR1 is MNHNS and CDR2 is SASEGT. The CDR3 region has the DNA TGTGCCAGCAGTGAACTAGCGGGAGGGCCAGAGACCCAGTACTTC. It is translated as CASSELAGGPETQYF.

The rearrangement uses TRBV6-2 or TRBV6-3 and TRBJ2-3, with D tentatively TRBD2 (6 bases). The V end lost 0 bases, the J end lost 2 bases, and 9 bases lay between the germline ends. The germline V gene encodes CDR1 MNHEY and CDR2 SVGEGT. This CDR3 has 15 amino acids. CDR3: CASSYSSGSTDTQYF. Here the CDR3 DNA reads TGTGCCAGCAGTTACTCTAGCGGTTCCACAGATACGCAGTATTTT.

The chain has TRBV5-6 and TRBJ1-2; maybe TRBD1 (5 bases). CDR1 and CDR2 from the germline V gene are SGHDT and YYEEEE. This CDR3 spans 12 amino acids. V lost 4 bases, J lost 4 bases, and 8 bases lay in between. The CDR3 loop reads CASSRDGYGYTF. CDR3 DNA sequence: TGTGCCAGCAGCCGGGACGGCTATGGCTACACCTTC.

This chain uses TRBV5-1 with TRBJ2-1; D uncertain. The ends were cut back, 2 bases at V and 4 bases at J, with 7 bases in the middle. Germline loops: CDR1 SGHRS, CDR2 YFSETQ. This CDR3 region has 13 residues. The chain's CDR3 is CASSLSSYNEQFF. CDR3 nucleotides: TGCGCCAGCAGCTTATCCTCATACAATGAGCAGTTCTTC.

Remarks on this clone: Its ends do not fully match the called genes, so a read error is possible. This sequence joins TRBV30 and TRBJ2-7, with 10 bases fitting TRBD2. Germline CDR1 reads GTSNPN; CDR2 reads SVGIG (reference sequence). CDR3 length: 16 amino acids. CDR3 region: CAWTSRVAGGKGMIGF. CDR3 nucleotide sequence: TGTGCCTGGACTTCCCGGGTAGCGGGAGGAAAGGGGATGATTGGCTTC.

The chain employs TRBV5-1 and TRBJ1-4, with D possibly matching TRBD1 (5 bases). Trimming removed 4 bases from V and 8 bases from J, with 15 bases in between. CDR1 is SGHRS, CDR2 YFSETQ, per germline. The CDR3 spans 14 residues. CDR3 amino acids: CASSEGTGEEKLFF. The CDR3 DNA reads TGCGCCAGCAGCGAGGGGACTGGGGAGGAAAAACTGTTTTTT.

The CDR3 spells CASSLVGSRVGTGELFF. The CDR3 DNA sequence: TGCGCCAGCAGCTTGGTGGGCAGTCGGGTCGGCACCGGGGAGCTGTTTTTT. The V call is TRBV5-1, the J call TRBJ2-2; no clear D gene. The CDR3 covers 17 residues. The germline V and J ends were trimmed by 0 bases and 4 bases, with 16 bases remaining between them. Germline V lookup: CDR1 SGHRS, CDR2 YFSETQ.

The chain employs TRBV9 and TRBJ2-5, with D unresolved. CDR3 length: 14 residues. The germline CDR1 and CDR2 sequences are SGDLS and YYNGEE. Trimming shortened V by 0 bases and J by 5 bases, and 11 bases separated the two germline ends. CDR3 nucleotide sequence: TGTGCCAGCAGCGTAGACGGCCTTTTCGAGACCCAGTACTTC. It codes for CASSVDGLFETQYF.